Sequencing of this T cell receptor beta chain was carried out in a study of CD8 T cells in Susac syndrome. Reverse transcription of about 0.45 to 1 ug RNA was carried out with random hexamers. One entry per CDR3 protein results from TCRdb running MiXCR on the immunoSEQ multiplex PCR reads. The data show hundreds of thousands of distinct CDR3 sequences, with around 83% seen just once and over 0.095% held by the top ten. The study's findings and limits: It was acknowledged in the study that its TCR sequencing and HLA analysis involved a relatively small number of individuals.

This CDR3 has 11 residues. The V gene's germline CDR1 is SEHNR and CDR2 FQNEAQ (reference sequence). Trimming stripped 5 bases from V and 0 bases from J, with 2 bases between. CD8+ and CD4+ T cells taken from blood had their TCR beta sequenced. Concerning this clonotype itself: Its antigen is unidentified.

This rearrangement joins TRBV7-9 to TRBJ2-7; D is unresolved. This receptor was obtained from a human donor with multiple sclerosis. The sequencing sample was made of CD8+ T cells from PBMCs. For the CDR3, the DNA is TGTGCCAGCAGCGTCTCCTACGAGCAGTACTTC. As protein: CASSVSYEQYF.